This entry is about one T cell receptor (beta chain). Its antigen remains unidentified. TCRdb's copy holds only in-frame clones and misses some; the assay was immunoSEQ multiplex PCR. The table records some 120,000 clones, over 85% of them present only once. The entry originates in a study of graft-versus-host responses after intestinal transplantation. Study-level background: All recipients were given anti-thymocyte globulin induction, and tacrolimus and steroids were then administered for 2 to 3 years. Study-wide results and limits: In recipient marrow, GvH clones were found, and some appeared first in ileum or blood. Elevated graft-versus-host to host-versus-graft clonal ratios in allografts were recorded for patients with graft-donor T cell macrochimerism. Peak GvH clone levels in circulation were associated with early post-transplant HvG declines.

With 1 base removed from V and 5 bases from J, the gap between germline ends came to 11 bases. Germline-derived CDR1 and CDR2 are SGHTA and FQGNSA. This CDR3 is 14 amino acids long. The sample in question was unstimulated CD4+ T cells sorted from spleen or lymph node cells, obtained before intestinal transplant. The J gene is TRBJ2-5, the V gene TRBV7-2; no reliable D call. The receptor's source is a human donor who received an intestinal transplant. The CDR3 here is CASSLVGPRETQYF. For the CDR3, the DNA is TGTGCCAGCAGCTTAGTTGGTCCGCGGGAGACCCAGTACTTC.